This entry concerns a single TCR beta chain. Its antigen remains unknown. These data originate in a study of cytomegalovirus exposure and HLA in healthy donors. Overall study results and limits: Reportedly, a later analysis found an Asian-associated ancestry cluster had fewer N-insertions than the approximately 700-donor mean.

The primer mix had 60 Vbeta and 13 Jbeta primers. The repertoire was sequenced with immunoSEQ multiplex PCR; TCRdb's copy has only in-frame clones and lacks some. Altogether around 100,000 clones are present, about 77% being singletons, with the ten largest covering 10%. Germline CDR1 PRHDT, CDR2 FYEKMQ (reference sequence). V lost 5 bases to trimming and J lost 5 bases, with 15 bases between them. The CDR3 has 14 amino acids. The sequence was collected from a young woman in good health and CMV-seropositive. The rearrangement links TRBV13 to TRBJ2-5; weak D call: TRBD2 (7 bases). Sequenced material: PBMCs. This chain's CDR3 is CASSQRGRGETQYF. As DNA, the CDR3 is TGTGCCAGCAGCCAACGTGGGAGGGGGGAGACCCAGTACTTC.